Listed below are T cell receptor beta chains from one sample, sequenced in a study of T cells in Graves' hyperthyroidism and ophthalmopathy. TCRdb reanalysed the multiplex PCR reads using MiXCR and keeps one entry per CDR3 protein. The sample yields about 840,000 distinct CDR3 sequences, approximately 40% seen once. The specimen sequenced was blood. Receptor source: a man younger than 35 with Graves' hyperthyroidism. CDR3s include the opening cysteine and the closing phenylalanine or tryptophan. The order of the fields is V gene, J gene, clone size, D gene, CDR3 protein, CDR3 DNA. D genes are given only for firm matches. Clone size is given for some rows only: seen once, a few or many times, or a class if the clone is expanded.

TRBV6-1,TRBJ1-5,NA,NA,CASSEVAVLSNQPQHF,TGTGCCAGCAGTGAAGTGGCAGTCCTTAGCAATCAGCCCCAGCATTTT
TRBV9,TRBJ1-6,many,NA,CASSVEVISNSPLHF,TGTGCCAGCAGCGTAGAGGTTATTAGTAATTCACCCCTCCACTTT
TRBV20-1,TRBJ1-1,many,NA,CSARPRDTEAFF,TGCAGTGCTAGGCCCCGGGACACTGAAGCTTTCTTT
TRBV6-5,TRBJ1-2,few,NA,CASSSGRFWGYTF,TGTGCCAGCAGCTCTGGGAGGTTCTGGGGCTACACCTTC
TRBV2,TRBJ2-5,NA,TRBD2,CASSEGLAALQETQYF,TGTGCCAGCAGTGAAGGACTAGCGGCCCTTCAAGAGACCCAGTACTTC
TRBV20-1,TRBJ2-2,NA,TRBD1,CSARDHRDSNTGELFF,TGCAGTGCTAGAGATCACAGGGACAGTAACACCGGGGAGCTGTTTTTT
TRBV4-1,TRBJ1-5,NA,TRBD1,CASSQGLGQGPRNQPQHF,TGCGCCAGCAGCCAAGGCTTGGGACAGGGTCCGCGCAATCAGCCCCAGCATTTT
TRBV10-3,TRBJ2-5,many,TRBD2,CAISGAGGHTETQYF,TGTGCCATCAGTGGAGCGGGAGGGCACACGGAGACCCAGTACTTC
TRBV5-5,TRBJ2-5,few,NA,CASSSHKDWEETQYF,TGTGCCAGCAGCTCGCACAAGGACTGGGAAGAGACCCAGTACTTC
TRBV7-9,TRBJ2-7,NA,NA,CASSLGADGSYEQYF,TGTGCCAGCAGCTTAGGGGCGGATGGCTCCTACGAGCAGTACTTC
TRBV9,TRBJ2-7,NA,TRBD1,CASSVGPTGYEQCF,TGTGCCAGCAGCGTGGGACCGACAGGGTACGAGCAGTGCTTC
TRBV20-1,TRBJ2-5,NA,NA,CSARDQRLQETQYF,TGCAGTGCTAGAGATCAACGGCTCCAAGAGACCCAGTACTTC
TRBV12-3/TRBV12-4,TRBJ1-4,NA,NA,CASTAGANEKLFF,TGTGCCAGCACGGCAGGCGCTAATGAAAAACTGTTTTTT
TRBV29-1,TRBJ1-1,many,NA,CSVEEGRGNTEAFF,TGCAGCGTTGAAGAGGGCAGGGGGAACACTGAAGCTTTCTTT
TRBV6-6,TRBJ2-3,NA,NA,CASSYSGTTDTQYF,TGTGCCAGCAGTTACTCGGGGACCACAGATACGCAGTATTTT
TRBV7-2,TRBJ2-7,NA,TRBD2,CASSFKTSGRNEQYF,TGTGCCAGCAGCTTCAAAACTAGCGGGAGAAACGAGCAGTACTTC
TRBV7-9,TRBJ1-1,many,NA,CASSPDPVNTEAFF,TGTGCCAGCAGCCCAGACCCAGTGAACACTGAAGCTTTCTTT
TRBV27,TRBJ2-7,NA,TRBD1,CASSLSGQGNSYEQYF,TGTGCCAGCAGTTTGTCTGGACAGGGAAACTCCTACGAGCAGTACTTC
TRBV2,TRBJ1-1,NA,TRBD1,CASRDNQGADTEAFF,TGTGCCAGCAGAGACAACCAGGGGGCGGACACTGAAGCTTTCTTT
TRBV20-1,TRBJ1-2,NA,TRBD1,CSAVDRAGYTF,TGCAGTGCGGTGGACAGGGCTGGCTACACCTTC
TRBV7-2,TRBJ1-4,many,NA,CASSFTGSGEKLFF,TGTGCCAGCAGCTTCACAGGGTCGGGAGAAAAACTGTTTTTT
TRBV5-4,TRBJ2-6,NA,NA,CASRLPGAQGANVLTF,TGTGCCAGCAGGCTTCCAGGGGCGCAAGGGGCCAACGTCCTGACTTTC
TRBV7-2,TRBJ2-7,few,NA,CASSSPGAGLGAYEQYF,TGTGCCAGCAGCTCCCCCGGGGCAGGCCTCGGGGCCTACGAGCAGTACTTC
TRBV19,TRBJ1-2,many,NA,CASRIAGGNYGYTF,TGTGCCAGTAGGATCGCGGGGGGTAACTATGGCTACACCTTC
TRBV20-1,TRBJ2-5,few,NA,CSARDVSGQQETQYF,TGCAGTGCTAGAGATGTGTCAGGGCAACAAGAGACCCAGTACTTC
TRBV7-9,TRBJ1-4,many,NA,CASSLGRGQAGEKLFF,TGTGCCAGCAGCTTAGGGAGAGGGCAGGCTGGGGAAAAACTGTTTTTT
TRBV2,TRBJ1-2,NA,TRBD1,CASGERGQGHGYTF,TGTGCCAGCGGTGAACGGGGACAGGGACATGGCTACACCTTC
TRBV2,TRBJ2-5,NA,NA,CASSEEAWGETQYF,TGTGCCAGCAGTGAAGAGGCTTGGGGAGAGACCCAGTACTTC
TRBV14,TRBJ2-7,many,NA,CASSQDRLGQYF,TGTGCCAGCAGCCAAGATCGTTTGGGGCAGTACTTC
TRBV7-6,TRBJ2-7,NA,TRBD2,CASSLEAGTSGAYEQYF,TGTGCCAGCAGCTTAGAAGCCGGGACTAGCGGGGCCTACGAGCAGTACTTC
TRBV10-3,TRBJ1-2,once,NA,CAISDDTGHYGYTF,TGTGCCATCAGTGATGACACAGGACACTATGGCTACACCTTC
TRBV29-1,TRBJ2-5,many,NA,CSERRQETQYF,TGCAGCGAACGACGGCAAGAGACCCAGTACTTC
TRBV19,TRBJ1-5,many,NA,CASTIPDGNQPQHF,TGTGCCAGTACGATCCCAGACGGGAATCAGCCCCAGCATTTT
TRBV9,TRBJ2-5,many,NA,CASSVGGAPGAQYF,TGTGCCAGCAGCGTAGGAGGAGCCCCAGGGGCCCAGTACTTC
TRBV29-1,TRBJ1-2,NA,NA,CSVGGREYGYTF,TGCAGCGTTGGAGGGAGGGAATATGGCTACACCTTC
TRBV5-1,TRBJ1-1,NA,NA,CASSVTGTMNTEAFF,TGCGCCAGCAGCGTGACCGGGACCATGAACACTGAAGCTTTCTTT
TRBV10-3,TRBJ2-5,many,TRBD2,CAISGLAGRETQYF,TGTGCCATCAGTGGACTAGCGGGGCGCGAGACCCAGTACTTC
TRBV2,TRBJ1-6,many,NA,CASSEVGVNSPLHF,TGTGCCAGCAGTGAAGTAGGGGTGAATTCACCCCTCCACTTT
TRBV15,TRBJ2-5,many,NA,CATSREGLKQETQYF,TGTGCCACCAGCAGAGAGGGACTTAAACAAGAGACCCAGTACTTC
TRBV29-1,TRBJ2-7,many,TRBD1,CSVGQGIDEQYF,TGCAGCGTTGGACAGGGTATCGACGAGCAGTACTTC
TRBV3-1,TRBJ1-2,NA,NA,CASSRQGRDGYTF,TGTGCCAGCAGCCGGCAGGGTCGGGATGGCTACACCTTC
TRBV14,TRBJ1-2,few,NA,CASSQEGNTNYGYTF,TGTGCCAGCAGCCAAGAGGGGAATACTAACTATGGCTACACCTTC
TRBV6-6,TRBJ1-6,NA,TRBD1,CASKRPTGGNSPLHF,TGTGCCAGCAAACGCCCAACAGGGGGGAATTCACCCCTCCACTTT
TRBV20-1,TRBJ2-5,few,TRBD1,CSARGKSGGETQYF,TGCAGTGCTAGGGGGAAGTCAGGGGGAGAGACCCAGTACTTC
TRBV2,TRBJ2-5,NA,TRBD2,CASSSQGTSNQPQYF,TGTGCCAGCAGTTCACAGGGGACTAGCAATCAGCCCCAGTACTTC
TRBV20-1,TRBJ1-2,few,TRBD1,CSAREGTDYGYTF,TGCAGTGCTAGAGAAGGGACAGACTATGGCTACACCTTC
TRBV7-9,TRBJ2-7,few,NA,CASRPGRAFGEQYF,TGTGCCAGCAGGCCGGGACGGGCCTTTGGGGAGCAGTACTTC
TRBV20-1,TRBJ1-6,few,TRBD1,CSARVPGGGNSPLHF,TGCAGTGCTAGAGTTCCAGGGGGCGGGAATTCACCCCTCCACTTT
TRBV5-1,TRBJ2-7,few,NA,CASSLAGAPTYEQYF,TGCGCCAGCAGCTTGGCAGGGGCGCCCACCTACGAGCAGTACTTC
TRBV24-1,TRBJ1-5,NA,NA,CATLPEGGQPQHF,TGTGCCACCCTCCCGGAGGGCGGTCAGCCCCAGCATTTT
TRBV7-3,TRBJ2-5,many,NA,CASSLTEGQETQYF,TGTGCCAGCAGCTTAACGGAGGGGCAAGAGACCCAGTACTTC
TRBV6-6,TRBJ2-7,NA,TRBD1,CASTSTGVFTYEQYF,TGTGCCAGCACCTCGACAGGGGTTTTCACCTACGAGCAGTACTTC
TRBV4-1,TRBJ2-5,NA,NA,CASSPGPAPETQYF,TGCGCCAGCAGCCCCGGACCGGCCCCGGAGACCCAGTACTTC
TRBV9,TRBJ1-6,NA,TRBD1,CASSRDREVSPLHF,TGTGCCAGCAGCCGGGACAGGGAGGTATCACCCCTCCACTTT
TRBV7-2,TRBJ1-5,many,NA,CASTPIGRTDQPQHF,TGTGCCAGCACTCCCATAGGACGGACCGATCAGCCCCAGCATTTT
TRBV29-1,TRBJ1-1,many,NA,CSVRNEIEAFF,TGCAGCGTCCGCAACGAGATAGAAGCTTTCTTT
TRBV7-2,TRBJ2-7,few,TRBD1,CASSPGQGGLEQYF,TGTGCCAGCAGCCCCGGACAGGGAGGTTTAGAGCAGTACTTC